This T cell receptor (beta chain) was profiled in a study of beta chain features in type 1 diabetes. Whole-study findings and limits: Type 1 diabetes patients showed a moderate but significant shortening of TCRB CDR3s in all four CD4+ subsets.

Per donor, one heparinised blood draw averaged approximately 110 mL. Naive, central memory, regulatory and stem cell-like memory cells within the CD4+ compartment were sorted using CD45RO/CCR7/CD25/CD127/CD95/CD27. Sorted populations all had greater than 98% purity. Every isolated RNA sample was fully reverse transcribed, so sequencing captured expressed TCRB transcripts. Repertoires were generated with immunoSEQ multiplex PCR, while TCRdb's copy carries only in-frame clones and drops some. The repertoire holds over 120,000 clones, with about 13% as singletons. This clone has only a few counts. Its specificity is unknown. Germline values: CDR1 MNHGY, CDR2 SAAAGT. V lost 4 bases and J 4 bases, leaving 16 bases between the germline ends. The CDR3 contains 15 residues.

Sequencing was carried out using central memory CD4+ T cells from blood. The J gene is TRBJ1-2, the V gene TRBV6-8; the D is unclear. The TCR was taken from a man aged 18 to 30 with type 1 diabetes. CDR3 sequence: CASSWGSVGSYGYTF. CDR3 sequence (DNA): TGTGCCAGCAGTTGGGGAAGCGTCGGGAGCTATGGCTACACCTTC.